This T cell receptor beta chain was obtained from a study of cytomegalovirus exposure and HLA in healthy donors. Vbeta (60) and Jbeta (13) primers were used in the PCR. The table came from immunoSEQ multiplex PCR; TCRdb's copy has only in-frame clones and leaves some out. This table has 110,000 to 150,000 clones, 60% to 80% appearing once. The CDR3 covers 14 residues. The chain uses TRBV21-1 and TRBJ2-7; no check of the table's D call, TRBD1, against the DNA was made. TRBV21-1 is a recognized pseudogene. The sequence derives from a male donor in good health and CMV-seronegative. The specimen sequenced was PBMCs. CDR3 DNA: TGTGCCAGCAGCAAAGTGCGACATACCTACGAGCAGTACTTC. Encoded protein: CASSKVRHTYEQYF.